This TCR beta chain was sequenced during a study of blood T cell repertoires in COVID-19. Looking at the study overall: Researchers got acute and convalescent COVID-19 samples from the United States, Italy and Spain. Nucleic acid was either cDNA or gDNA, and it came from T cells, B-cell-depleted T cells, or PBMCs.

Data came from immunoSEQ multiplex PCR; TCRdb stores just in-frame clones and leaves some out. Of 200,000 to 250,000 clones detected, roughly 84% appear once; the ten largest clones hold more than 0.75%. This clone appeared once. This CDR3 has 12 residues. The germline V and J ends were trimmed by 3 bases and 9 bases, with 10 bases remaining between them. CDR1 is SGHKS, CDR2 YYEKEE, per germline (reference sequence). The sequence was collected from a man aged 40-55 years with acute or convalescent COVID-19. The sequenced material came from peripheral blood. The V and J genes are TRBV5-5 and TRBJ1-5; maybe TRBD1 (5 bases). CDR3 sequence (DNA): TGTGCCAGCAGCTCCCGGGGGGGGCCCCAGCATTTT. Amino acid sequence: CASSSRGGPQHF.